This T cell receptor (beta chain) was sequenced during a study of tissue T cells after allogeneic stem cell transplantation. Germline values: CDR1 SGHSN, CDR2 HYEKVE. After removal of 2 bases from V and 5 bases from J, the junction contained 4 bases not matched to a gene. The CDR3 spans 15 residues. Profiled with immunoSEQ multiplex PCR; TCRdb holds only in-frame clones, not every one. Of 7,000 to 10,000 clones listed, 47% were seen once; the top ten hold 7.1%. This clone has just a few counts. The listed genes are named as in mouse. Read data end 1 residue before the CDR3 end; the end is taken from the germline J gene. Time point indicated: mouse harvest day 7 after allogeneic transplant. Tail vein injection delivered 10^7 T-cell-depleted bone marrow cells and 10^6 splenic CD5+ T cells. This mouse GVHD model was MHC-mismatched B6 to BALB/c, profiled day 7 or 14.

The chain is built from TRBV12-1 and TRBJ2-7, with 14 bases identical to TRBD2. The sequenced material came from gut tissue. This clonotype was sampled from a female BALB/c mouse given C57BL/6 T cells with graft-versus-host disease after an allogeneic hematopoietic cell transplant. CDR3 in amino acids: CASSPRDWGGDEQYF. CDR3 bases read: TGTGCCAGCTCTCCACGGGACTGGGGGGGCGATGAACAGTAC.